This is a list of T cell receptor beta chains from one sample in a study of cytomegalovirus exposure and HLA in healthy donors. Only in-frame clones appear in the TCRdb table, and some are missing; sequencing was by immunoSEQ multiplex PCR. The sample carries 200,000 or so clones, approximately 78% recorded once. Sequencing input: PBMCs. Every receptor here comes from a woman aged 50 to 65 in good health and CMV-seropositive. The CDR3 runs from the conserved cysteine through the conserved F or W. D genes are given only for firm matches.

D gene: TRBD1
V gene: TRBV30
J gene: TRBJ1-2
CDR3 protein: CAWTPGDSLGYTF
CDR3 DNA: TGTGCCTGGACCCCTGGGGACAGTCTCGGCTACACCTTC

D gene: NA
V gene: TRBV5-1
J gene: TRBJ2-7
CDR3 protein: CASRAVGGSPGEQYF
CDR3 DNA: TGCGCCAGCAGGGCCGTTGGGGGCTCTCCGGGCGAGCAGTACTTC

D gene: NA
V gene: TRBV6-5
J gene: TRBJ1-1
CDR3 protein: CASSYWGGTEAFF
CDR3 DNA: TGTGCCAGCAGTTATTGGGGGGGCACTGAAGCTTTCTTT

D gene: TRBD2
V gene: TRBV6-6
J gene: TRBJ2-1
CDR3 protein: CASSRGGAVYNEQFF
CDR3 DNA: TGTGCCAGCAGCCGCGGGGGGGCGGTCTACAATGAGCAGTTCTTC

D gene: TRBD1
V gene: TRBV28
J gene: TRBJ2-1
CDR3 protein: CASSGLSPGDRGLNEQFF
CDR3 DNA: TGTGCCAGCAGTGGATTATCCCCGGGGGACAGGGGCCTCAATGAGCAGTTCTTC

D gene: NA
V gene: TRBV15
J gene: TRBJ2-1
CDR3 protein: CATSRGRGREQFF
CDR3 DNA: TGTGCCACCAGCAGAGGTCGGGGTAGGGAGCAGTTCTTC

D gene: NA
V gene: TRBV7-9
J gene: TRBJ1-1
CDR3 protein: CASSPDIAEAFF
CDR3 DNA: TGTGCCAGCAGCCCGGACATTGCTGAAGCTTTCTTT

D gene: NA
V gene: TRBV7-3
J gene: TRBJ2-7
CDR3 protein: CASSLEGSGEQYF
CDR3 DNA: TGTGCCAGCAGCTTAGAGGGCTCGGGCGAGCAGTACTTC

D gene: NA
V gene: TRBV30
J gene: TRBJ1-1
CDR3 protein: CAWRGGYTEAFF
CDR3 DNA: TGTGCCTGGAGGGGGGGGTACACTGAAGCTTTCTTT

D gene: TRBD1
V gene: TRBV25-1
J gene: TRBJ2-2
CDR3 protein: CASRRSGTENTGELFF
CDR3 DNA: TGTGCCAGCAGGAGATCGGGGACAGAGAACACCGGGGAGCTGTTTTTT